This is a list of T cell receptor beta chains from one sample in a study of post-analysis software for immune sequencing data. Each CDR3 protein gets one entry after TCRdb re-called the PCR reads with MiXCR. The profile covers around 200,000 distinct CDR3 sequences, with over 25% appearing a single time and around 3.2% taken by the ten largest. The sequencing input was blood. All receptors derive from a girl aged 2-17 years with multiple sclerosis. CDR3s leave out the opening cysteine and the closing phenylalanine or tryptophan. The order of the fields is V gene, J gene, clone size, D gene, CDR3 protein. D genes are given only for firm matches. For some rows the clone size is stated as once, few or many, or as a class when expanded; others skip it.

>TRBV20-1|TRBJ2-1|-|TRBD2
SAGIIAGYYNEQF
>TRBV20-1|TRBJ2-7|-|-
IANRGSSSYEQY
>TRBV5-1|TRBJ2-5|many|-
ASSPLETQY
>TRBV20-1|TRBJ2-1|-|TRBD2
SAGSLAGGWGEQF
>TRBV6-5|TRBJ2-3|many|-
ASSYPRSDTQY
>TRBV24-1|TRBJ2-3|many|-
ATSDTRTGDTQY
>TRBV27|TRBJ1-4|many|TRBD1
ASSQQGAGEKLF
>TRBV20-1|TRBJ1-2|many|TRBD1
SASVQGTGRSGGYT
>TRBV5-1|TRBJ1-5|few|-
ASSLVGLDQPQH
>TRBV16|TRBJ2-6|-|-
ASSQKEGQGSGANVLT
>TRBV5-1|TRBJ2-7|many|TRBD2
ASSESGLRSYEQY
>TRBV20-1|TRBJ2-5|many|TRBD2
SARVTSGETQY
>TRBV11-2|TRBJ2-3|-|-
ASSLDRANTQY
>TRBV20-1|TRBJ2-5|many|TRBD2
SAWTSLQETQY
>TRBV7-9|TRBJ1-1|-|-
ASSLPDGGAF
>TRBV10-3|TRBJ2-5|many|TRBD2
AISEPRTSGKETQY
>TRBV18|TRBJ2-6|-|-
ASSLRGATSGANVLT
>TRBV6-5|TRBJ2-1|-|-
ASSRSSSYNEQF